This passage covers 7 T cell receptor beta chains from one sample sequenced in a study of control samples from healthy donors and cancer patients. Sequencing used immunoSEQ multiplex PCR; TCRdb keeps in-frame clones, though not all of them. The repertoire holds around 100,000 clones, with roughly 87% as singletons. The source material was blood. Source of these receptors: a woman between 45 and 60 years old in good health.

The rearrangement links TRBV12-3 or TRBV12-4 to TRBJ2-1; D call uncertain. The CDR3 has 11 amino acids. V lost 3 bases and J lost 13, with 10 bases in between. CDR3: CASSFYGSQFF. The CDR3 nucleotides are TGTGCCAGCAGTTTCTACGGCTCCCAGTTCTTC.

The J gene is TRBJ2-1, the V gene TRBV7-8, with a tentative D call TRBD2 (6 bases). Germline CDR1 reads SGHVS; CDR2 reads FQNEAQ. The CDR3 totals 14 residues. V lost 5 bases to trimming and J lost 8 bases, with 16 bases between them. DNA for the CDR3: TGTGCCAGCAGCATGATCGGGGGTCTGGATGAGCAGTTCTTC. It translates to CASSMIGGLDEQFF.

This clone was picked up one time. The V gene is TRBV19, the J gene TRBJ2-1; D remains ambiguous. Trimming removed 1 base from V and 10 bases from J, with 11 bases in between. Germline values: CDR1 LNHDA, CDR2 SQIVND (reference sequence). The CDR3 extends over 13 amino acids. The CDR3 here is CASSIGTLLEQFF. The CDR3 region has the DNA TGTGCCAGTAGTATAGGGACCCTCCTAGAGCAGTTCTTC.

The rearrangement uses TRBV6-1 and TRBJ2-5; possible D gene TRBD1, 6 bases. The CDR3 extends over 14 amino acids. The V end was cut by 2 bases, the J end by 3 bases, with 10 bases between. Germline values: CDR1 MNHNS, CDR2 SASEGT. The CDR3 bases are TGTGCCAGCAGTGAACAGGGGCCAAAAGAGACCCAGTACTTC. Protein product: CASSEQGPKETQYF.

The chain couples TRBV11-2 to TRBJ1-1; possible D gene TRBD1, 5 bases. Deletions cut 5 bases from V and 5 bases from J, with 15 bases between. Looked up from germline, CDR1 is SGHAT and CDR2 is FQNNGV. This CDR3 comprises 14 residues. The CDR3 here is CASSPFTGGTEAFF. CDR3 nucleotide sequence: TGTGCCAGCAGCCCGTTCACAGGAGGGACTGAAGCTTTCTTT.

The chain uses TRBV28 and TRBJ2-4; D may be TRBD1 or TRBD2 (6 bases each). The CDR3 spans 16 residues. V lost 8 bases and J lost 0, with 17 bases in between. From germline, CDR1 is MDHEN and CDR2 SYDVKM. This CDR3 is CASPPGGHLAKNIQYF. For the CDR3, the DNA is TGTGCCAGCCCGCCCGGGGGACATTTAGCCAAAAACATTCAGTACTTC.

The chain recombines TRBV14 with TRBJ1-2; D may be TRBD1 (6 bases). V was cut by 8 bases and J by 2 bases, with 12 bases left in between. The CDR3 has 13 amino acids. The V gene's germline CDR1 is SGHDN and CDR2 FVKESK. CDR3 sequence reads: CASRPGANYGYTF. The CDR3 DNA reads TGTGCCAGCCGACCGGGGGCGAACTATGGCTACACCTTC.